This T cell receptor beta chain came from a study of regulatory and conventional T cells in RAG deficiency. TCRdb's table, derived via immunoSEQ multiplex PCR, lists solely in-frame clones and lacks some. Among roughly 28,000 clones listed, about 95% were seen once. A word on this clone: Its antigen is still unknown.

The sorted conventional CD4+ T cells were CD25-low and CD127-high, with genomic DNA sequenced. Study-wide results and caveats: In Omenn syndrome, Treg and Tconv repertoires overlapped >75%. RAG-deficient patients showed markedly lower Shannon entropy and higher Simpson indices than control T-cell subsets. Other subsets showed 8.5 to 10-fold reductions, but Treg unique TCR beta sequences fell about 92-fold in these patients.

The V gene lost 0 bases and the J gene lost 0 bases, with 10 bases spanning the gap. Germline V gene lookup returns CDR1 SGHRS and CDR2 YFSETQ. The CDR3 sequence is 15 residues long. This same sample was also taken into another study, of regulatory T cells. That study reports: Primers: 52 TRBV forward and 13 TRBJ reverse.

Sequencing was carried out using CD25- CD4+ T cells sorted from blood. This receptor was obtained from a human donor in good health. V and J are TRBV5-1 and TRBJ2-7; weak D call: TRBD2 (6 bases). The CDR3 nucleotides read TGCGCCAGCAGCTTGGGCGGGACGAACTCCTACGAGCAGTACTTC. Protein sequence: CASSLGGTNSYEQYF.